This T cell receptor (beta chain) was sequenced in a study of blood T cells in healthy people across ages. With respect to this clonotype: What it binds is unknown.

The study's findings and limits: There were more naive CD4+ cells and higher diversity in long-lived donors than in aged donors.

A second roughly 6 to 11 cycle PCR used barcoded and J-beta primers. TCRdb reprocessed the 5' RACE reads via MiXCR and lists one record per CDR3 protein. Here the sample spans some 790,000 distinct CDR3 sequences, under 30% being singletons. The authors drew around 11 milliliters of peripheral blood from each donor. Trimming shortened V by 3 bases and J by 4 bases, and 18 bases separated the two germline ends. Germline V lookup: CDR1 DFQATT, CDR2 SNEGSKA (reference sequence). The CDR3 runs 15 residues. Sequenced: blood. J is TRBJ1-2 and V is TRBV20-1, with a weak D call TRBD1 (6 bases). This receptor was obtained from a woman aged 80 or over in good health. The CDR3 region is CSARLLGGGLYGYTF. CDR3 nucleotide sequence: TGCAGTGCTAGGCTACTTGGGGGGGGCCTCTATGGCTACACCTTC.